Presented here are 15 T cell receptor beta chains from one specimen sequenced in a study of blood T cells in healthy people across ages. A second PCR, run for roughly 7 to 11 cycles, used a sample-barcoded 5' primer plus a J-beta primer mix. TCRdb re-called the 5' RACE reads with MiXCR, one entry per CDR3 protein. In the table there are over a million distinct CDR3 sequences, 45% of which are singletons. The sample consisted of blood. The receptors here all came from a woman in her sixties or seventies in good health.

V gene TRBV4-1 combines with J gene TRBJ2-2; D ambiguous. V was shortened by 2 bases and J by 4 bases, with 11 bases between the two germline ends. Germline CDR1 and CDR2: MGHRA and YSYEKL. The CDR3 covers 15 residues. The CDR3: CASSQFRTPTGELFF. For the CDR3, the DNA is TGCGCCAGCAGCCAATTCAGGACCCCCACCGGGGAGCTGTTTTTT.

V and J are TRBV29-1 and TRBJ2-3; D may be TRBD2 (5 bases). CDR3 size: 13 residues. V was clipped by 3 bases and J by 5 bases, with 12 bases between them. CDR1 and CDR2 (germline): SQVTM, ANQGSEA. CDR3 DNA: TGCAGCGTTGATCATCTAGCAGTAGATACGCAGTATTTT. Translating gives CSVDHLAVDTQYF.

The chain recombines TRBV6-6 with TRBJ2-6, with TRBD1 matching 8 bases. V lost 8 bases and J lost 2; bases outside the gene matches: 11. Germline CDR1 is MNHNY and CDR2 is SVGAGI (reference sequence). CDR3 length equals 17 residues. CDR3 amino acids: CASRSTGVPPGANVLTF. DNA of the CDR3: TGTGCCAGCCGATCGACAGGGGTCCCTCCTGGGGCCAACGTCCTGACTTTC.

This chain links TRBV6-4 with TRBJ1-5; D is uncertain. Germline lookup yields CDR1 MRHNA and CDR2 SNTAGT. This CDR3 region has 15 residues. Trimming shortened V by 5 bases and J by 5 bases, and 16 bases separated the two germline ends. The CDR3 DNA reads TGTGCCAGCAGTCGTCCCCATTGGTTTGATCAGCCCCAGCATTTT. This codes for CASSRPHWFDQPQHF.

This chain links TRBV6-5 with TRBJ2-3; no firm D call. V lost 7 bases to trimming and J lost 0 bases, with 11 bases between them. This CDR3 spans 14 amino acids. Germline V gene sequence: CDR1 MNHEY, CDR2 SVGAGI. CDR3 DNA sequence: TGTGCCAGCAAGAGGACCGCTAGCACAGATACGCAGTATTTT. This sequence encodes CASKRTASTDTQYF.

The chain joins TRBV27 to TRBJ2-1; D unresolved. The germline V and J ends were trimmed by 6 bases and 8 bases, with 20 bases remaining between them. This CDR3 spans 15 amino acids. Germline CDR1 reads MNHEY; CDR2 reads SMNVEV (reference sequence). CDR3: CASSPQRVRPDEQFF. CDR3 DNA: TGTGCCAGCAGCCCTCAGCGAGTTCGACCCGATGAGCAGTTCTTC.

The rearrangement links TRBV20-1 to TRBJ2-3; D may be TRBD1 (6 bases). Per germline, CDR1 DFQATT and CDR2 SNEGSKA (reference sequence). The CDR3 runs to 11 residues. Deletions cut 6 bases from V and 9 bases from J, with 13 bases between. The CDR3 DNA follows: TGCAGTGCCATGTTGCAGGGGACGCAGTATTTT. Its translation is CSAMLQGTQYF.

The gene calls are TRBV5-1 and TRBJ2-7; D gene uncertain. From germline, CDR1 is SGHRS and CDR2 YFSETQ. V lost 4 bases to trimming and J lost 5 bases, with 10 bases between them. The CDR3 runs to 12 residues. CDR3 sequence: CASSDHWDEQYF. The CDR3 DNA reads TGCGCCAGCAGCGACCACTGGGACGAGCAGTACTTC.

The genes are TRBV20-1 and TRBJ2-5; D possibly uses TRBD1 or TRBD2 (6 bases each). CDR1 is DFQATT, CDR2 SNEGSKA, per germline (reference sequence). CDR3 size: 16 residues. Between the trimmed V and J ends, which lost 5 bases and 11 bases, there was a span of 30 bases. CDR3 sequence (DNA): TGCAGTGCTGGGGGCCTGTCCGGGAGAGTGGACAATGAGCAGTACTTC. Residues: CSAGGLSGRVDNEQYF.

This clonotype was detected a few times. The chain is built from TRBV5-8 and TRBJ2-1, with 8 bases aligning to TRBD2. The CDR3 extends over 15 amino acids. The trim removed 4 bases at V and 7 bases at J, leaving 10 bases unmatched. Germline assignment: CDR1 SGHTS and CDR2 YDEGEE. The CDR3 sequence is CASSMGLEKGNEQFF. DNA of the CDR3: TGTGCCAGCAGCATGGGACTAGAAAAGGGAAATGAGCAGTTCTTC.

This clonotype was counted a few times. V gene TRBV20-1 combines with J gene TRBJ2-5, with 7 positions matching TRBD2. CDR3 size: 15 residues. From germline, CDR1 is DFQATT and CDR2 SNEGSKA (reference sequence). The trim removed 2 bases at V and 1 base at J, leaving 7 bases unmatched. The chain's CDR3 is CSARPLTSSQETQYF. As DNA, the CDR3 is TGCAGTGCTAGACCCCTGACTAGCAGCCAAGAGACCCAGTACTTC.

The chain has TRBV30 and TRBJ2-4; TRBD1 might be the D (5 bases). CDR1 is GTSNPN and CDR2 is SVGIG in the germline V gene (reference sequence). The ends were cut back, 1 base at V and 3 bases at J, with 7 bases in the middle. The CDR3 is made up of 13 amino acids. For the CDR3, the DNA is TGTGCCTGGAGTGGACAGCTCAAAAACATTCAGTACTTC. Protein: CAWSGQLKNIQYF. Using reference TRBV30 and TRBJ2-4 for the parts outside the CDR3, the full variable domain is SQTIHQWPATLVQPVGSPLSLECTVEGTSNPNLYWYRQAAGRGLQLLFYSVGIGQISSEVPQNLSASRPQDRQFILSSKKLLLSDSGFYLCAWSGQLKNIQYFGAGTRLSVL.

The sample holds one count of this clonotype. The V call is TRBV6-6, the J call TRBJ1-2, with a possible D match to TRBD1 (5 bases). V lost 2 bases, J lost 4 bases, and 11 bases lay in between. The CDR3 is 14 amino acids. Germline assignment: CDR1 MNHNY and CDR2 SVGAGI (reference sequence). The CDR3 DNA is TGTGCCAGCAGTTACAGGGGAATGGGCTATGGCTACACCTTC. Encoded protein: CASSYRGMGYGYTF.

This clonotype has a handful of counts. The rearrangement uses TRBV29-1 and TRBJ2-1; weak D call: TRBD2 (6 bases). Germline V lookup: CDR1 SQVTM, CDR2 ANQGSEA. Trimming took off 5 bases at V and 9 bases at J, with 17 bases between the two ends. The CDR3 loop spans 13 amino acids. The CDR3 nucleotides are TGCAGCGTTCAGGGCGGGACGGCGGGTGAGCAGTTCTTC. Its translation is CSVQGGTAGEQFF.

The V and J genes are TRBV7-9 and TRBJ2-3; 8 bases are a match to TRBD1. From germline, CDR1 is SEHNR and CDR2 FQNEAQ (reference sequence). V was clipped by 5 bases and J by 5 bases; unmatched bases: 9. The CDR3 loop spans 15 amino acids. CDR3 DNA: TGTGCCAGCAGCGCGGGACAGGTTCTGGGAGATACGCAGTATTTT. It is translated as CASSAGQVLGDTQYF.